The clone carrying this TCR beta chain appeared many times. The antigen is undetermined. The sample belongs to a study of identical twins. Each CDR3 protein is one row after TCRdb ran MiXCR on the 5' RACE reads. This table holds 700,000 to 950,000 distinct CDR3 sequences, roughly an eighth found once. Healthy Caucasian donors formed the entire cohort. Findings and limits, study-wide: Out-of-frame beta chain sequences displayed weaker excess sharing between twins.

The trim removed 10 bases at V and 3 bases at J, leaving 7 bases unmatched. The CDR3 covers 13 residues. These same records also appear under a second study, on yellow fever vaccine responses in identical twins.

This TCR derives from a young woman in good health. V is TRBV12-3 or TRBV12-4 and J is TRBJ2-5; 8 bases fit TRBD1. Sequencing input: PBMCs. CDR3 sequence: CATRGQDKETQYF. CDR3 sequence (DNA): TGTGCCACCCGGGGACAGGATAAAGAGACCCAGTACTTC.